Following are 14 T cell receptor beta chains from one sample sequenced in a study of cytomegalovirus exposure and HLA in healthy donors. This PCR relied on a set of 60 Vbeta primers and 13 Jbeta primers. Some clones are missing from TCRdb's copy, which holds only in-frame ones; the method was immunoSEQ multiplex PCR. The table has some 130,000 clones, 85% to 90% seen once. Sequencing was done on a sample of PBMCs. These receptors all come from a woman aged 25 to 39 in good health and CMV-seropositive.

The chain joins TRBV28 to TRBJ2-7; 8 positions match TRBD2. Trimming removed 3 bases from V and 1 base from J; junction bases left unmatched: 14. Germline values: CDR1 MDHEN, CDR2 SYDVKM. The CDR3 sequence is 18 residues long. CDR3 DNA: TGTGCCAGCAGTTTTAAGCTTAGCGGGAAAACCTTTTCCTACGAGCAGTACTTC. The encoded protein is CASSFKLSGKTFSYEQYF.

The gene calls are TRBV23-1 and TRBJ2-7; possible D gene TRBD1, 6 bases. TRBV23-1 carries the ORF label, with uncertain function. V shed 7 bases and J shed 6 bases, with 13 bases lying between them. The CDR3 is made up of 12 amino acids. This CDR3 is CASTRQVCEQYF. The DNA of the CDR3 is TGCGCCAGCACGCGACAGGTCTGCGAGCAGTACTTC.

The genes are TRBV28 and TRBJ2-2, with D possibly matching TRBD2 (6 bases). The CDR3 is 14 residues long. Germline V gene sequence: CDR1 MDHEN, CDR2 SYDVKM. V was cut by 10 bases and J by 2 bases, with 14 bases left in between. The CDR3 sequence is CAIVGGGNTGELFF. CDR3 DNA sequence: TGTGCCATCGTCGGGGGTGGAAACACCGGGGAGCTGTTTTTT.

The gene calls are TRBV29-1 and TRBJ1-2, with 8 bases matching TRBD1. Trimming removed 5 bases from V and 4 bases from J; junction bases left unmatched: 9. The length of the CDR3 is 14 residues. Germline CDR1 SQVTM, CDR2 ANQGSEA. DNA for the CDR3: TGCAGCGTTCAATTCCGGGGACAGGTCTATGGCTACACCTTC. Amino acid sequence: CSVQFRGQVYGYTF.

The chain carries TRBV5-1 and TRBJ1-4, with TRBD1 identical over 8 bases. J lost 7 bases, V lost 4 bases, and 6 bases had no gene match. CDR1 SGHRS and CDR2 YFSETQ come from the germline V gene. The CDR3 sequence is 14 residues long. Here the CDR3 reads CASSTGQGSEKLFF. CDR3 nucleotide sequence: TGCGCCAGCAGCACAGGACAGGGCAGTGAAAAACTGTTTTTT.

This chain joins TRBV7-9 and TRBJ1-4, with 9 bases aligning to TRBD1. CDR3 length: 13 residues. Germline assignment: CDR1 SEHNR and CDR2 FQNEAQ (reference sequence). With 8 bases clipped from V and 8 bases from J, the junction kept 6 bases outside the gene matches. CDR3: CASSTGGGEKLFF. DNA for the CDR3: TGTGCCAGCTCGACAGGGGGAGGAGAAAAACTGTTTTTT.

Concerning this clone: The junction departs from germline at one end; a sequencing error may be responsible. The rearrangement links TRBV18 to TRBJ1-5; D may be TRBD1 (6 bases). This CDR3 contains 12 residues. From germline, CDR1 is KGHSH and CDR2 LQKENI. The CDR3 sequence: CASSPDRQHQHF. The CDR3 bases are TGTGCCAGCTCACCTGACAGGCAGCACCAGCATTTT. The full variable domain, completed using reference TRBV18 and TRBJ1-5, is NAGVMQNPRHLVRRRGQEARLRCSPMKGHSHVYWYRQLPEEGLKFMVYLQKENIIDESGMPKERFSAEFPKEGPSILRIQQVVRGDSAAYFCASSPDRQHQHFGDGTRLSIL.

The V call is TRBV4-2, the J call TRBJ2-3, with TRBD2 matching over 7 bases. This CDR3 has 15 amino acids. From germline, CDR1 is LGHNA and CDR2 YNFKEQ. Trimming removed 11 bases from V and 3 bases from J; junction bases left unmatched: 14. The DNA of the CDR3 is TGTGCCTCTAAGTTGGCGGGAGTGGGGACAGATACGCAGTATTTT. Encoded protein: CASKLAGVGTDTQYF.

This clone was seen only once. The sample contains more than one DNA sequence encoding this CDR3. The chain links TRBV6-5 to TRBJ2-2; D uncertain. The V gene's germline CDR1 is MNHEY and CDR2 SVGAGI. V shed 6 bases and J shed 5 bases, with 13 bases lying between them. The CDR3 runs to 14 residues. In DNA form, the CDR3 reads TGTGCCAGCAGAACCCCTAGGAAGACCGGGGAGCTGTTTTTT. Amino acids: CASRTPRKTGELFF.

In nucleotides, the CDR3 is TGTGCCAGCATTTCCAGGGGAACTAGCGGAATCTACGAGCAGTACTTC. This gives the protein CASISRGTSGIYEQYF. V is TRBV27 and J is TRBJ2-7, with 8 bases that match TRBD2. J gave up 3 bases and V 7 bases, and 14 bases lay outside the gene matches. The CDR3 totals 16 residues. The germline V gene has CDR1 MNHEY and CDR2 SMNVEV (reference sequence).

This chain connects TRBV10-3 to TRBJ2-7; 8 positions agree with TRBD1. The germline gives CDR1 ENHRY, CDR2 SYGVKD. J was trimmed by 3 bases and V by 0 bases; bases with no gene match: 1. The CDR3 has 14 amino acids. The CDR3 bases are TGTGCCATCAGTGAGTCGGGACAGGTCTACGAGCAGTACTTC. It specifies CAISESGQVYEQYF.

Here the CDR3 reads CASREGNTGELFF. The CDR3 DNA sequence: TGTGCCAGCAGGGAGGGGAACACCGGGGAGCTGTTTTTT. This chain connects TRBV9 to TRBJ2-2; possibly TRBD2 for D (6 bases). CDR3 size: 13 residues. The ends were cut back, 5 bases at V and 1 base at J, with 6 bases in the middle. Looked up from germline, CDR1 is SGDLS and CDR2 is YYNGEE.

The chain carries TRBV25-1 and TRBJ1-1; D gene unclear. The CDR3 has 13 amino acids. The V end was cut by 4 bases, the J end by 0 bases, with 6 bases between. CDR1 is MGHDK and CDR2 is SYGVNS in the germline V gene. CDR3 coding DNA: TGTGCCAGCAGTGCGGTCCTGAACACTGAAGCTTTCTTT. Amino acids: CASSAVLNTEAFF.

The chain has TRBV5-4 and TRBJ2-7, with a weak D call TRBD2 (6 bases). The CDR3 loop spans 13 amino acids. Germline V lookup: CDR1 SGHNT, CDR2 YYREEE (reference sequence). V dropped 4 bases and J dropped 0 bases, with 8 bases sitting between them. The CDR3 loop is CASSLAFSYEQYF. The CDR3 bases are TGTGCCAGCAGCCTAGCGTTCTCCTACGAGCAGTACTTC.